This T cell receptor (beta chain) stems from a study of blood T cell repertoires in COVID-19. Clones were sequenced by immunoSEQ multiplex PCR, and TCRdb holds only the in-frame ones, with some missing. The profile covers under 300,000 clones, with approximately 84% appearing a single time and roughly 1.5% taken by the ten largest. The sample holds a few counts of this clone. CDR1 MNHEY and CDR2 SVGAGI come from the germline V gene. The trim removed 9 bases at V and 7 bases at J, leaving 12 bases unmatched. The CDR3 runs to 14 residues. This clonotype was obtained from a human donor with COVID-19, enrolled during active disease. The donor label of this sample is uncertain. Sequences were obtained from peripheral blood. This sequence joins TRBV6-5 and TRBJ2-3; 8 bases map to TRBD2. The CDR3 DNA reads TGTGCCAGTGAGACGGCGGGGGGATTGAATACGCAGTATTTT. Its protein product is CASETAGGLNTQYF.